The T cell receptor (beta chain) under discussion was sequenced for a study of CD8 T cells in ankylosing spondylitis. The CDR3 covers 13 residues. Trimming removed 7 bases from V and 1 base from J, with 11 bases in between. Germline assignment: CDR1 SGHNT and CDR2 YYREEE (reference sequence). This clonotype was counted between two and nine times. Libraries for TCR beta were made by quantitative 5'-RACE with molecular barcodes. TCRdb re-derived calls from the 5' RACE reads in MiXCR, one entry per CDR3 protein. This sample has 150,000 to 200,000 distinct CDR3 sequences, with 15% to 20% found just once. The specimen was blood, either unsorted or a sorted T cell fraction (not recorded which). The rearrangement links TRBV5-4 to TRBJ1-1; D perhaps matches TRBD1 (5 bases). The sequence was obtained from a male donor under 30 with ankylosing spondylitis or in good health (not recorded which). In nucleotides, the CDR3 is TGTGCCAGCGGGGCAGACCCGAACACTGAAGCTTTCTTT. Translated, it gives CASGADPNTEAFF.